The subject of this entry is one T cell receptor beta chain. The sample is drawn from a study of shared clonotypes between healthy human individuals. Donors were healthy HIV-negative adults without recent acute infections or vaccinations. Unmatched junction bases numbered 2, after V lost 5 bases and J lost 2 bases. Germline V gene sequence: CDR1 SGHTA, CDR2 FQGTGA. The CDR3 spans 16 residues. Every subset had its genomic DNA shared out evenly among several immunoSEQ plates. The protocol was immunoSEQ multiplex PCR, while the TCRdb copy is restricted to in-frame clones and leaves out a portion. Among hundreds of thousands of clones listed, around 77% were seen once.

The TCR sequence derives from a woman between 40 and 55 years old in good health. Some clones in this sample may be carry-over from other donors' samples. The rearrangement links TRBV7-3 to TRBJ2-2; 13 nucleotides match TRBD2. The sequencing sample was made of PBMCs. In DNA form, the CDR3 reads TGTGCCAGCAGCAGACTAGCGGGAGGAAACACCGGGGAGCTGTTTTTT. Translation gives CASSRLAGGNTGELFF.